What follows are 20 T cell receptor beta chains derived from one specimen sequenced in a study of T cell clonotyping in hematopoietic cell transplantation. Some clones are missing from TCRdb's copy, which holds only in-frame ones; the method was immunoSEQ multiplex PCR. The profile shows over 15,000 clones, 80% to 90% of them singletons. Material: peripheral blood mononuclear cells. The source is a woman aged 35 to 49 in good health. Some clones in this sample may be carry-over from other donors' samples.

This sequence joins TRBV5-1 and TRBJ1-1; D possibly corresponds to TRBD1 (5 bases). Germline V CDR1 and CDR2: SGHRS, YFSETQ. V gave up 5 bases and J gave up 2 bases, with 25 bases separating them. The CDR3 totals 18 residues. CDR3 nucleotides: TGCGCCAGCAGATTCGGGATTTGGCCGACAGCTAGAAACACTGAAGCTTTCTTT. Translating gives CASRFGIWPTARNTEAFF.

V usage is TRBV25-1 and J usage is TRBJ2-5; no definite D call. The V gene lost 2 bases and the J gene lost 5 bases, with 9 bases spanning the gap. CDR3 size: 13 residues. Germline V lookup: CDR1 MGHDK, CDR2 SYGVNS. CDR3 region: CASSEGFGETQYF. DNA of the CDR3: TGTGCCAGCAGTGAAGGGTTCGGGGAGACCCAGTACTTC.

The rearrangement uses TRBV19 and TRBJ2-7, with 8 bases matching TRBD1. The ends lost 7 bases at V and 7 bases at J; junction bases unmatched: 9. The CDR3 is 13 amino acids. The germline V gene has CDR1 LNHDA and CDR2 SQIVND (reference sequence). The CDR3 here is CASKETGVVEQYF. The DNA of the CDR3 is TGTGCCAGTAAAGAGACAGGGGTGGTGGAGCAGTACTTC.

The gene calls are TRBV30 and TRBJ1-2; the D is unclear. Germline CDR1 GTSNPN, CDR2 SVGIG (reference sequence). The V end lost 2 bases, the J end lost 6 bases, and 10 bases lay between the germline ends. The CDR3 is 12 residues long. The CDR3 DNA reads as TGTGCCTGGAGTCGACAAGACAATGGCTACACCTTC. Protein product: CAWSRQDNGYTF.

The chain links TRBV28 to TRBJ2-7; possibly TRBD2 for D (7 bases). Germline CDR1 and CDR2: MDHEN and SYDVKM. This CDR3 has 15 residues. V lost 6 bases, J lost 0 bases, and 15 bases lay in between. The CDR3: CASRTQGGGSYEQYF. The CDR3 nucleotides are TGTGCCAGCAGGACGCAAGGGGGGGGCTCCTACGAGCAGTACTTC.

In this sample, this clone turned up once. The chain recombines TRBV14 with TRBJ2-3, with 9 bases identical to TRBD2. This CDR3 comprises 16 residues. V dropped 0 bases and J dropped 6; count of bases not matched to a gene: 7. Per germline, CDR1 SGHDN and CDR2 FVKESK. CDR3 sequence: CASSQDVLAGSDTQYF. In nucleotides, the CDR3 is TGTGCCAGCAGCCAAGATGTTCTAGCGGGAAGTGATACGCAGTATTTT.

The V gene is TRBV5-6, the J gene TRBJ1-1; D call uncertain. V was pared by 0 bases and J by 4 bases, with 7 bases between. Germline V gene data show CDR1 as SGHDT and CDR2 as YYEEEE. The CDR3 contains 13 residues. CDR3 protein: CASSLVSGTEAFF. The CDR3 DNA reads TGTGCCAGCAGCTTGGTTAGCGGCACTGAAGCTTTCTTT. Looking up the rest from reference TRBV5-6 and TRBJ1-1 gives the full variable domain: DAGVTQSPTHLIKTRGQQVTLRCSPKSGHDTVSWYQQALGQGPQFIFQYYEEEERQRGNFPDRFSGHQFPNYSSELNVNALLLGDSALYLCASSLVSGTEAFFGQGTRLTVV.

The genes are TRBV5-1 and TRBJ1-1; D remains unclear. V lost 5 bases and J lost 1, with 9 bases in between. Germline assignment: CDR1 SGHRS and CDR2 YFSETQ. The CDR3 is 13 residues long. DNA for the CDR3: TGCGCCAGCAGTTTATCCTGGAACACTGAAGCTTTCTTT. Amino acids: CASSLSWNTEAFF. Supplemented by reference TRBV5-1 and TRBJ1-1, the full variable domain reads KAGVTQTPRYLIKTRGQQVTLSCSPISGHRSVSWYQQTPGQGLQFLFEYFSETQRNKGNFPGRFSGRQFSNSRSEMNVSTLELGDSALYLCASSLSWNTEAFFGQGTRLTVV.

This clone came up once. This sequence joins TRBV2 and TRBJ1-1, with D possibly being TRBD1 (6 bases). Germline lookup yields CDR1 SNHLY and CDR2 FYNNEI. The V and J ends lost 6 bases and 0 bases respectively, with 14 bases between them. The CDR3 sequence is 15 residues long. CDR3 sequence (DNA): TGTGCCAGCAGCGACTCCGGACAGATGAACACTGAAGCTTTCTTT. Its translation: CASSDSGQMNTEAFF. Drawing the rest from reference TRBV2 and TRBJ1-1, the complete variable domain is EPEVTQTPSHQVTQMGQEVILRCVPISNHLYFYWYRQILGQKVEFLVSFYNNEISEKSEIFDDQFSVERPDGSNFTLKIRSTKLEDSAMYFCASSDSGQMNTEAFFGQGTRLTVV.

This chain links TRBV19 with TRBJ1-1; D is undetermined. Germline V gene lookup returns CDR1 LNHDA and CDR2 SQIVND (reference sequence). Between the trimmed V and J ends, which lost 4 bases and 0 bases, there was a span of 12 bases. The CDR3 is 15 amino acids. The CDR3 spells CASSKWHLLNTEAFF. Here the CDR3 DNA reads TGTGCCAGTAGTAAATGGCATCTCTTGAACACTGAAGCTTTCTTT.

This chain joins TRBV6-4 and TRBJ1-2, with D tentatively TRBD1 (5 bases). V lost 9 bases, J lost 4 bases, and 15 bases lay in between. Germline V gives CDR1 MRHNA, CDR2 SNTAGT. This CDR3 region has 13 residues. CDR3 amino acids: CASFPGRRYGYTF. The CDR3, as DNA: TGTGCCAGTTTCCCGGGACGGCGCTATGGCTACACCTTC.

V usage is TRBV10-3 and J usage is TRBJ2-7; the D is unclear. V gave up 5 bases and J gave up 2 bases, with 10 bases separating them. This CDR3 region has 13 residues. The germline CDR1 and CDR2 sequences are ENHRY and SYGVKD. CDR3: CAISLSGAYEQYF. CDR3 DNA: TGTGCCATCAGTTTGAGTGGCGCCTACGAGCAGTACTTC.

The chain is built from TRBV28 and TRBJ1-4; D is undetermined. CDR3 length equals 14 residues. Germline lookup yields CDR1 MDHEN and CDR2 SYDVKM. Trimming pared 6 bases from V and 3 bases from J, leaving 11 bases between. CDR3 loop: CASRDGSANEKLFF. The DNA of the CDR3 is TGTGCCAGCAGAGATGGTAGCGCTAATGAAAAACTGTTTTTT.

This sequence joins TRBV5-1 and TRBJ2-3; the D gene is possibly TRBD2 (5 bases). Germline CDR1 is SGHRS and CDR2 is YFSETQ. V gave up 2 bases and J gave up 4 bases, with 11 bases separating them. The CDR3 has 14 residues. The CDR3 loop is CASSFEGQSDTQYF. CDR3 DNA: TGCGCCAGCAGCTTCGAGGGTCAGTCAGATACGCAGTATTTT.

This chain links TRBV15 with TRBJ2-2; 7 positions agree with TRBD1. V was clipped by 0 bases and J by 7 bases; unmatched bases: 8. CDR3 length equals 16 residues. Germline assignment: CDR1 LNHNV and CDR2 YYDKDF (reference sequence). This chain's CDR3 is CATSREVTGSGGELFF. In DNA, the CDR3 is TGTGCCACCAGCAGAGAAGTGACAGGGTCGGGCGGGGAGCTGTTTTTT. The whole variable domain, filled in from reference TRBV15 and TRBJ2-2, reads DAMVIQNPRYQVTQFGKPVTLSCSQTLNHNVMYWYQQKSSQAPKLLFHYYDKDFNNEADTPDNFQSRRPNTSFCFLDIRSPGLGDTAMYLCATSREVTGSGGELFFGEGSRLTVL.

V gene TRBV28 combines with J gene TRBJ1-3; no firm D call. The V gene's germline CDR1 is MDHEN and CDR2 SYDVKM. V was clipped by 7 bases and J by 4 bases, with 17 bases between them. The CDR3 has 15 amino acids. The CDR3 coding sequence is TGTGCCAGCAATTTTGCCCAGCGTACAGGAAACACCATATATTTT. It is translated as CASNFAQRTGNTIYF.

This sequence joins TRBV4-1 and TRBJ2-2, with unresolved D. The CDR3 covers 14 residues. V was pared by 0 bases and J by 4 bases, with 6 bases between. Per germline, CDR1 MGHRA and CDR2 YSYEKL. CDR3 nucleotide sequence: TGCGCCAGCAGCCAAGACGGCCCCACCGGGGAGCTGTTTTTT. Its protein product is CASSQDGPTGELFF.

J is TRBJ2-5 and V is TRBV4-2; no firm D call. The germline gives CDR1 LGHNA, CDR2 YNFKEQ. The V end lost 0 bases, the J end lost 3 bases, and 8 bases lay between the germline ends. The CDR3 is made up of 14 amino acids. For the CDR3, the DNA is TGTGCCAGCAGCCAAGACGCCCAGAAAGAGACCCAGTACTTC. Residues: CASSQDAQKETQYF.

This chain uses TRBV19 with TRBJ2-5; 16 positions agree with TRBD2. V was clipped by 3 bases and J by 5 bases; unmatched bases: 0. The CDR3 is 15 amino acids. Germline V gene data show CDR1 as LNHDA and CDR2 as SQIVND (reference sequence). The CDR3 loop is CASSMGLAGGETQYF. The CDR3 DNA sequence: TGTGCCAGTAGTATGGGACTAGCGGGAGGGGAGACCCAGTACTTC.

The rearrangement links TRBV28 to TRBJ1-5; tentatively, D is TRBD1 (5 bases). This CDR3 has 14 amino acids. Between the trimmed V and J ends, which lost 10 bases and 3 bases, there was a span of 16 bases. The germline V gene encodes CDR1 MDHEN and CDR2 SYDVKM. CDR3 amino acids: CATTAPGTNQPQHF. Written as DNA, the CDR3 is TGTGCCACCACGGCCCCAGGGACCAATCAGCCCCAGCATTTT. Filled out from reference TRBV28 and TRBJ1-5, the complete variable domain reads DVKVTQSSRYLVKRTGEKVFLECVQDMDHENMFWYRQDPGLGLRLIYFSYDVKMKEKGDIPEGYSVSREKKERFSLILESASTNQTSMYLCATTAPGTNQPQHFGDGTRLSIL.